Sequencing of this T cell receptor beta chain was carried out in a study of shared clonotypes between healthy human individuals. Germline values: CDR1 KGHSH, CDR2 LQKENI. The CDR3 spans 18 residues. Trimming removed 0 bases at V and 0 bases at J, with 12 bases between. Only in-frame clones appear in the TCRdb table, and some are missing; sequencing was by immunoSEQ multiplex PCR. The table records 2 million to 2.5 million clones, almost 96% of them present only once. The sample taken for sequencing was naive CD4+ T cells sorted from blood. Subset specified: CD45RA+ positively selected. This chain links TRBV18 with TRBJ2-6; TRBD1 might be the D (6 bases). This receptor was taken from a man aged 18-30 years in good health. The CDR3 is CASSPPGQLGSGANVLTF. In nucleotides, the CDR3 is TGTGCCAGCTCACCACCCGGACAGCTTGGCTCTGGGGCCAACGTCCTGACTTTC.